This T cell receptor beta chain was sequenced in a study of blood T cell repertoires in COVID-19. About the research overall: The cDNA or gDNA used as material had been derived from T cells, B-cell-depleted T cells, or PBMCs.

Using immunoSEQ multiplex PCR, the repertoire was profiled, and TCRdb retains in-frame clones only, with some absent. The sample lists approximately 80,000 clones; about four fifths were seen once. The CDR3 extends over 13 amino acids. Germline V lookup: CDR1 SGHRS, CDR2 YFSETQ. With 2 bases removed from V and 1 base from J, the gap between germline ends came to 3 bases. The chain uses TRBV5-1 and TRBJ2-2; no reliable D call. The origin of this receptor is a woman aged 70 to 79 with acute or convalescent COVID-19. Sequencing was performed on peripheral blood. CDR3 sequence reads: CASSFQNTGELFF. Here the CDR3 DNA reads TGCGCCAGCAGCTTCCAGAACACCGGGGAGCTGTTTTTT.